This paragraph covers one TCR beta chain sequence. The antigen is unknown. The sample originates from a study of T-cell memory formation after mild COVID-19. Across the study: Across donors, TCR clusters were largely donor specific. The study, taken as a whole, reports: Pre-infection memory held some responding clones, suggesting pre-existing cross-reactive T cells responded. Later expanders leaned toward CD4+, whereas clones contracting from day 15 to 85 were balanced CD4/CD8.

UMIs and sample barcodes were carried by the TCR alpha and TCR beta cDNA libraries that 5'RACE produced using constant-segment primers. Using its own MiXCR run on the 5' RACE reads, TCRdb lists one record per CDR3 protein. The table shows roughly 35,000 distinct CDR3 sequences, with under 25% occurring only once. The CDR3 extends over 12 amino acids. Germline CDR1 and CDR2: KGHDR and SFDVKD. Trimming took off 5 bases at V and 14 bases at J, with 16 bases between the two ends. The gene calls are TRBV24-1 and TRBJ2-3, with a weak D call TRBD1 (5 bases). The receptor comes from an adult who had mild COVID-19 (a few samples of this study predate the infection). Cell type and time point are not known. Material: PBMCs or a T cell subset sorted from them (not recorded which). CDR3 sequence: CATSGDSGMRYF. CDR3 DNA: TGTGCCACCAGTGGGGATTCAGGGATGCGGTATTTT.